Given below is one T cell receptor (beta chain) in context. Other DNA sequences of this sample code for an identical CDR3. Methods used by the authors: Amplification of reference gene primers provided the estimated nucleated cell counts. This table comes from immunoSEQ multiplex PCR, and its TCRdb copy is limited to in-frame clones, with some not included. For V, J and clone size, that table is used; D and trimming come from the DNA. The sample has 250,000 to 350,000 clones, more than 70% seen once. Followed longitudinally, the Seattle patients had been enrolled during active infection. This entry comes from a study of blood T cell repertoires in COVID-19. About the study: The United States, Italy and Spain supplied acute and convalescent COVID-19 samples. PBMCs, B-cell-depleted T cells, or T cells were the source of the cDNA or gDNA that made up the material.

V lost 4 bases and J lost 3; bases outside the gene matches: 4. CDR1 is SEHNR, CDR2 FQNEAQ, per germline (reference sequence). The CDR3 is 16 residues long. The chain joins TRBV7-9 to TRBJ2-7; 15 nucleotides align to TRBD2. Sequencing was carried out using peripheral blood. This clonotype originated in a woman under 40 with COVID-19, enrolled during active disease. DNA of the CDR3: TGTGCCAGCAGCTCCGGACTAGCGGGGGGGCTCTACGAGCAGTACTTC. Translating gives CASSSGLAGGLYEQYF.